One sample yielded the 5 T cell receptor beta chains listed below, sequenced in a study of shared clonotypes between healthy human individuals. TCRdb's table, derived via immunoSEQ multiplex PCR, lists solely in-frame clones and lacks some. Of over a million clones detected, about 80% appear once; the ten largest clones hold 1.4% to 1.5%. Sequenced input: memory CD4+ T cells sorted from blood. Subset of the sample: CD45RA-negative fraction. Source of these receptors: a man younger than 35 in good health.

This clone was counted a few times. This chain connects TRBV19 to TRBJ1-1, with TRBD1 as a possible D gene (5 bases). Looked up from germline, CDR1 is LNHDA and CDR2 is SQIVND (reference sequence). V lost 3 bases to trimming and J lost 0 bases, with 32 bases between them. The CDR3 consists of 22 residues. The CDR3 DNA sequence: TGTGCCAGTAGTATCTCGGCGGGTTCGCGTCGGCGACAGAGAGTCATGAACACTGAAGCTTTCTTT. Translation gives CASSISAGSRRRQRVMNTEAFF.

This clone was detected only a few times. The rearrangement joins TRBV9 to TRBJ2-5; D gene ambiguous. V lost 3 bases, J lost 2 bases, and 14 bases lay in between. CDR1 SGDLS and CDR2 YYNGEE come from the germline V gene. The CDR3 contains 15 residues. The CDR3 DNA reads TGTGCCAGCAGCGCACTGGGCCTCGAACAAGAGACCCAGTACTTC. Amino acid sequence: CASSALGLEQETQYF.

CDR3 loop: CASSPTLGISGNTIYF. The CDR3 DNA is TGTGCCAGCAGCCCAACCCTTGGGATATCTGGAAACACCATATATTTT. The genes are TRBV7-9 and TRBJ1-3; no reliable D call. V lost 5 bases and J lost 1, with 15 bases in between. The germline V gene encodes CDR1 SEHNR and CDR2 FQNEAQ (reference sequence). The CDR3 sequence is 16 residues long.

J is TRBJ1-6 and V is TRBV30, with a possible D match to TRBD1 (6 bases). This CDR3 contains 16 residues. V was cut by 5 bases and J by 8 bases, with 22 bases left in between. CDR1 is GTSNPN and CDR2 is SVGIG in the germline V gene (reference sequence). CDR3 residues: CAWSGARGGTHSPLHF. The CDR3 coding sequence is TGTGCCTGGTCCGGTGCGAGAGGGGGGACCCATTCACCCCTCCACTTT.

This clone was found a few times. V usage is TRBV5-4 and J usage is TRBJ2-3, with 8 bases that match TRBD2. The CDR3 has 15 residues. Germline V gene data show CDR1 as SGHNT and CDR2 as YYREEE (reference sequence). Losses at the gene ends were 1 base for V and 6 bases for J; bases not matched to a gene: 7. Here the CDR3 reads CASSLRSGSSDTQYF. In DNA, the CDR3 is TGTGCCAGCAGCTTGCGGAGCGGGAGCTCTGATACGCAGTATTTT.